This is a list of T cell receptor beta chains from one sample in a study of T cells in Graves' hyperthyroidism and ophthalmopathy. TCRdb re-derived calls from the multiplex PCR reads in MiXCR, one entry per CDR3 protein. The sample contains some 510,000 distinct CDR3 sequences, roughly 20% of which appear only once. Source material: blood. Receptor source: a man younger than 30 with Graves' hyperthyroidism. Both conserved end residues are part of each CDR3. A D gene is named only where the DNA matches it firmly. The size of a clone is reported for some rows only, either as once, few or many, or as a class for expanded clones.

-	TRBV20-1	few	TRBJ2-7	10	CSAGNYEQYF	TGCAGTGCTGGAAACTACGAGCAGTACTTC
TRBD1	TRBV19	few	TRBJ1-5	14	CASSPWDRDQPQHF	TGTGCCAGTAGTCCATGGGACAGAGATCAGCCCCAGCATTTT
TRBD1	TRBV3-1	many	TRBJ2-7	14	CASSPMDRMWEQYF	TGTGCCAGCAGCCCGATGGACAGGATGTGGGAGCAGTACTTC
-	TRBV3-1	-	TRBJ2-5	15	CASSQTTLAEETQYF	TGTGCCAGCAGCCAGACCACGTTAGCGGAGGAGACCCAGTACTTC
-	TRBV2	-	TRBJ1-5	14	CASRYGHRDQPQHF	TGTGCCAGCAGGTACGGGCATCGGGATCAGCCCCAGCATTTT
-	TRBV10-1	-	TRBJ2-3	12	CASSDDADTQYF	TGCGCCAGCAGTGACGACGCAGATACGCAGTATTTT
TRBD1	TRBV11-2	-	TRBJ1-3	16	CASSLIRGQGLNTIYF	TGTGCCAGCAGCTTAATCCGGGGACAGGGGTTGAACACCATATATTTT
-	TRBV12-3/TRBV12-4	many	TRBJ2-2	13	CASSLGTHGELFF	TGTGCCAGCAGCCTCGGGACGCACGGGGAGCTGTTTTTT
TRBD2	TRBV12-3/TRBV12-4	-	TRBJ2-2	15	CASRLGLALFGELFF	TGTGCCAGCAGACTGGGACTAGCGTTGTTCGGGGAGCTGTTTTTT
-	TRBV5-5	many	TRBJ1-1	14	CASIPPSSFTEAFF	TGTGCCAGCATCCCCCCCTCAAGTTTCACTGAAGCTTTCTTT
TRBD1	TRBV7-8	many	TRBJ2-7	16	CASSLAFRGPSYEQYF	TGTGCCAGCAGCTTAGCATTCAGGGGGCCGTCCTACGAGCAGTACTTC
TRBD1	TRBV15	-	TRBJ1-5	17	CATSRAGTGGVRQPQHF	TGTGCCACCAGCAGGGCCGGGACAGGGGGCGTGAGGCAGCCCCAGCATTTT
-	TRBV5-5	many	TRBJ2-7	15	CASSSGDLASYEQYF	TGTGCCAGCAGCTCAGGGGACTTAGCCTCCTACGAGCAGTACTTC
TRBD2	TRBV28	-	TRBJ2-7	14	CASSPPGLASEQYF	TGTGCCAGCAGTCCGCCGGGACTAGCGTCCGAGCAGTACTTC
TRBD1	TRBV6-1	-	TRBJ1-1	15	CASSRPGQGGTEAFF	TGTGCCAGCAGTAGACCGGGACAGGGGGGAACTGAAGCTTTCTTT
-	TRBV6-5	many	TRBJ1-2	15	CASSYGTDVNYGYTF	TGTGCCAGCAGTTACGGTACGGATGTTAACTATGGCTACACCTTC
-	TRBV2	once	TRBJ1-1	15	CASSEVEGIGTEAFF	TGTGCCAGCAGTGAGGTTGAAGGGATCGGCACTGAAGCTTTCTTT
-	TRBV24-1	many	TRBJ2-7	14	CATSGASGAYEQYF	TGTGCCACCTCGGGGGCTAGCGGCGCCTACGAGCAGTACTTC
-	TRBV29-1	many	TRBJ1-1	13	CSAEQGAGTEAFF	TGCAGCGCTGAACAAGGGGCTGGCACTGAAGCTTTCTTT
-	TRBV29-1	many	TRBJ1-1	13	CSVVQQGGTEAFF	TGCAGCGTTGTTCAACAGGGAGGCACTGAAGCTTTCTTT
-	TRBV2	few	TRBJ2-5	13	CATTMGSQETQYF	TGTGCCACCACGATGGGATCCCAAGAGACCCAGTACTTC
-	TRBV6-1	many	TRBJ1-5	16	CASSGTPGRVLQPQHF	TGTGCCAGCAGTGGAACTCCAGGGAGGGTATTGCAGCCCCAGCATTTT
-	TRBV19	few	TRBJ2-2	14	CATAGAVGTGELFF	TGTGCCACCGCAGGGGCCGTGGGCACCGGGGAGCTGTTTTTT
-	TRBV6-5	-	TRBJ2-7	11	CASSSRRGQYF	TGTGCCAGCAGTTCCCGTAGGGGGCAGTACTTC
-	TRBV11-2	many	TRBJ2-7	13	CASSLAGNHEQYF	TGTGCCAGCAGCCTAGCAGGAAACCACGAGCAGTACTTC
-	TRBV27	many	TRBJ1-2	11	CAIRANYGYTF	TGTGCCATCCGAGCTAACTATGGCTACACCTTC
-	TRBV27	few	TRBJ2-4	12	CASSSPGNIQYF	TGTGCCAGCAGTTCACCTGGGAACATTCAGTACTTC
TRBD2	TRBV27	many	TRBJ2-7	14	CASSQTSGAYEQYF	TGTGCCAGCAGCCAGACTAGCGGGGCCTACGAGCAGTACTTC
-	TRBV10-3	-	TRBJ2-6	15	CAGGQGESGANVLTF	TGTGCCGGGGGCCAGGGAGAGTCTGGGGCCAACGTCCTGACTTTC
-	TRBV19	many	TRBJ1-1	14	CASSIGRVNTEAFF	TGTGCCAGCAGTATCGGACGGGTGAACACTGAAGCTTTCTTT
-	TRBV6-5	many	TRBJ1-1	11	CASSYPPEAFF	TGTGCCAGCAGTTACCCTCCCGAAGCTTTCTTT
-	TRBV12-3/TRBV12-4	few	TRBJ1-3	15	CASSAWPLSGNTIYF	TGTGCCAGCAGTGCCTGGCCTCTCTCTGGAAACACCATATATTTT
TRBD1	TRBV6-5	many	TRBJ1-2	14	CASSSDRGRNSYTF	TGTGCCAGCAGTTCGGACAGGGGGCGTAATAGCTACACCTTC
TRBD1	TRBV11-1	few	TRBJ2-5	18	CASSTNRNRDSVQETQYF	TGTGCCAGCAGCACTAACCGGAACCGGGACAGCGTACAAGAGACCCAGTACTTC
-	TRBV4-1	few	TRBJ2-7	15	CASSQIGGRRYEQYF	TGCGCCAGCAGCCAAATTGGGGGCAGAAGGTACGAGCAGTACTTC
-	TRBV18	many	TRBJ1-1	14	CASSPGRDGTEAFF	TGTGCCAGCTCACCAGGGCGGGATGGCACTGAAGCTTTCTTT
TRBD2	TRBV12-3/TRBV12-4	few	TRBJ2-7	15	CASRGGSWGSYEQYF	TGTGCCAGCAGGGGAGGGAGTTGGGGCTCCTACGAGCAGTACTTC
-	TRBV19	few	TRBJ2-1	11	CASTEGLRQFF	TGTGCCAGTACCGAGGGGTTAAGGCAGTTCTTC
-	TRBV5-4	-	TRBJ1-1	16	CASSLGLMNSGTEAFF	TGTGCCAGCAGCTTGGGCTTAATGAATTCTGGCACTGAAGCTTTCTTT
-	TRBV5-1	-	TRBJ1-1	16	CAGSLVGGTMNTEAVF	TGCGCCGGCAGCTTGGTAGGCGGTACCATGAACACTGAAGCTGTCTTT
-	TRBV30	-	TRBJ1-1	14	CAWSLGRLNTEAFF	TGTGCCTGGAGTCTCGGACGGCTGAACACTGAAGCTTTCTTT
TRBD1	TRBV27	-	TRBJ1-2	17	CASSPNLGQDISYGYTF	TGTGCCAGCAGCCCGAATTTAGGACAGGACATCAGCTATGGCTACACCTTC
-	TRBV11-2	many	TRBJ2-5	16	CASSSELRGYQETQYF	TGTGCCAGCAGCTCCGAGCTGCGGGGTTACCAAGAGACCCAGTACTTC
-	TRBV28	many	TRBJ1-1	12	CASTDLDTEAFF	TGTGCCAGCACGGATTTAGACACTGAAGCTTTCTTT
-	TRBV11-2	-	TRBJ1-6	18	CASSSDGRIRVGNSPLHF	TGTGCCAGCAGCTCCGACGGCCGGATCCGGGTTGGTAATTCACCCCTCCACTTT
TRBD1	TRBV7-9	-	TRBJ1-2	13	CASSWDRPYGYRF	TGTGCCAGCAGCTGGGACAGGCCCTATGGCTACAGGTTC
-	TRBV30	many	TRBJ1-2	13	CAQPGAGNYGYTF	TGTGCCCAACCGGGGGCGGGGAACTATGGCTACACCTTC
-	TRBV24-1	few	TRBJ2-7	16	CATSDSSAGELYEQYF	TGTGCCACCAGTGATTCTTCGGCAGGGGAACTCTACGAGCAGTACTTC